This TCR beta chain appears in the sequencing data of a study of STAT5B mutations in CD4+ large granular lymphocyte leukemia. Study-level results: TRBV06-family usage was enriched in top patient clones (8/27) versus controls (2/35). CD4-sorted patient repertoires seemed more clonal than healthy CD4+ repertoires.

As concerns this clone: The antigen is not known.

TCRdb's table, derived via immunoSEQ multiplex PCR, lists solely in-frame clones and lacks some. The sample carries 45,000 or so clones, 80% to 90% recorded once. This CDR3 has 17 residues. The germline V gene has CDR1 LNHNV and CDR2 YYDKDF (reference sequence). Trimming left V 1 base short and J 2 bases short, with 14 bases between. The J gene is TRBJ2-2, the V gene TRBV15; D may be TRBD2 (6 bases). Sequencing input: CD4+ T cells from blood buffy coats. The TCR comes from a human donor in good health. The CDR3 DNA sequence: TGTGCCACCAGCAGAGGGGGTAGCGGATTCAACACCGGGGAGCTGTTTTTT. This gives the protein CATSRGGSGFNTGELFF.